This T cell receptor beta chain is from a study of radiotherapy plus CTLA-4 blockade in lung cancer. CDR3 length equals 18 residues. CDR1 and CDR2 (germline): SGHTA, FQGNSA. V lost 3 bases to trimming and J lost 0 bases; unmatched junction nucleotides: 6. Only in-frame clones appear in the TCRdb table, and some are missing; sequencing was by immunoSEQ multiplex PCR. The table has 50,000 to 65,000 clones, 70% to 85% seen once; the top ten hold around 4%. The sequencing used peripheral blood, collected from a patient treated with radiotherapy plus ipilimumab. This chain links TRBV7-2 with TRBJ2-1; 12 bases match TRBD2. The TCR sequence derives from a human donor with non-small cell lung cancer who had a partial response to radiotherapy plus ipilimumab. CDR3 protein: CASSFPTSGGVSYNEQFF. The CDR3 DNA sequence: TGTGCCAGCAGCTTCCCGACTAGCGGGGGAGTCTCCTACAATGAGCAGTTCTTC.